The T cell receptor beta chain described here comes from a study of T-cell reconstitution after alpha-beta-depleted transplantation in children. This clonotype was counted ten times or more. Germline V lookup: CDR1 SNHLY, CDR2 FYNNEI. CDR3 length equals 13 residues. V lost 2 bases and J lost 10, with 11 bases in between. Unique molecular identifiers were incorporated during preparation of the TCRbeta library. TCRdb passed the PCR reads through MiXCR, listing each CDR3 protein once. This sample has a few hundred thousand distinct CDR3 sequences, with roughly 12% found just once. Source: peripheral blood, taken 180 days after TCRalphabeta/CD19-depleted stem cell transplant. The gene calls are TRBV2 and TRBJ1-4, with D perhaps matching TRBD1 (5 bases). This TCR was recovered from a male patient between 2 and 9 years old who had a stem cell transplant for chronic granulomatous disease, so the T cells may come from the graft donor. The CDR3 nucleotides are TGTGCCAGCAGTGAACAGGTTGGGGGAAAACTGTTTTTT. This sequence encodes CASSEQVGGKLFF.